This TCR beta chain is from a study of blood T cell repertoires in COVID-19. Study context: Sources were T cells, B-cell-depleted T cells, or PBMCs; the material itself was cDNA or gDNA.

Germline trimming cut 5 bases from V and 13 bases from J; bases unmatched to any gene: 6. Per germline, CDR1 LNHDA and CDR2 SQIVND (reference sequence). This CDR3 is built from 11 residues. Living in 24 US areas, the participants were between 18 and 89 years of age. Cohorts were based on clinical histories the participants reported. TCRdb's table, derived via immunoSEQ multiplex PCR, lists solely in-frame clones and lacks some. The table includes a few hundred thousand clones, around 81% detected once. This TCR was recovered from a man in his thirties or forties with acute COVID-19. The chain has TRBV19 and TRBJ2-3; 7 bases agree with TRBD1. Sample: PBMCs or T cells enriched from blood (not recorded which). The CDR3 reads CASSAGDSEYF. CDR3 nucleotides: TGTGCCAGTAGTGCAGGGGACAGTGAGTATTTT.